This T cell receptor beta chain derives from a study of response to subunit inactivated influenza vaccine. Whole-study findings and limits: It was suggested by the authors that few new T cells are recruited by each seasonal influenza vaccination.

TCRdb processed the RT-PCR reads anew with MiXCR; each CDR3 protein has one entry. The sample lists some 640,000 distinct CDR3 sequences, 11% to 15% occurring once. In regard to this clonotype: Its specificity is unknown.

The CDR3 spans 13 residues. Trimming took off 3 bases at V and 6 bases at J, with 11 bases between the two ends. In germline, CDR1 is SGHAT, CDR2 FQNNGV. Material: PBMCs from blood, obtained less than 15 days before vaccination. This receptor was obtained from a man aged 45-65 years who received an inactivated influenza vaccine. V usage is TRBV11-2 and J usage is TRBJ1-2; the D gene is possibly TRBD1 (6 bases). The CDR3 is CASSLGTTDGYTF. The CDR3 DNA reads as TGTGCCAGCAGCTTGGGGACAACGGATGGCTACACCTTC.